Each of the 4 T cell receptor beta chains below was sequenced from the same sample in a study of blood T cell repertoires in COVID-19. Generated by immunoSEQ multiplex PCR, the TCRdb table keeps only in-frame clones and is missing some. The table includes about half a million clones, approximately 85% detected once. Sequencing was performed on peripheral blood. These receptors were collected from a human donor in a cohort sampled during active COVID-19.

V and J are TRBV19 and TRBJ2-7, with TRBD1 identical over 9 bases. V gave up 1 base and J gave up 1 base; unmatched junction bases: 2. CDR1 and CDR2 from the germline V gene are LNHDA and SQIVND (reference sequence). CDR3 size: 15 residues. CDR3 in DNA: TGTGCCAGTAGTATAGGAGGACAGGGGTCCTACGAGCAGTACTTC. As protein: CASSIGGQGSYEQYF.

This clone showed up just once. The CDR3 loop is CASSPRLAGTNEQFF. The CDR3 coding sequence is TGTGCCAGCAGTCCCCGACTAGCGGGGACCAATGAGCAGTTCTTC. This chain joins TRBV27 and TRBJ2-1, with 11 bases lining up with TRBD2. CDR1 MNHEY and CDR2 SMNVEV come from the germline V gene (reference sequence). CDR3 length: 15 residues. J gave up 6 bases and V 5 bases, and 6 bases lay outside the gene matches.

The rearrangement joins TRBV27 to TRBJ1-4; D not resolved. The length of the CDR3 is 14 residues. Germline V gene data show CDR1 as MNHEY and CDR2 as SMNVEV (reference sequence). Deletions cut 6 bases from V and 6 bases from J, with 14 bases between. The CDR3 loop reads CASRTGGPYEKLFF. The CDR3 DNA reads TGTGCCAGCAGGACGGGAGGACCCTATGAAAAACTGTTTTTT.

As DNA, the CDR3 is TGTGCCAGCAGCCAGGCGGGACGAGTACTGTTTTTT. Translating gives CASSQAGRVLFF. This chain links TRBV11-1 with TRBJ1-4, with TRBD1 as a possible D gene (5 bases). Trimming shortened V by 5 bases and J by 13 bases, and 14 bases separated the two germline ends. The CDR3 extends over 12 amino acids. Germline V lookup: CDR1 SGHAT, CDR2 FQDESV (reference sequence).